The rows below give T cell receptor beta chains drawn from one sample of a study of T-cell reconstitution after alpha-beta-depleted transplantation in children. TCRdb reprocessed the PCR reads with MiXCR, giving one entry per CDR3 protein. Here the sample spans almost 400,000 distinct CDR3 sequences, approximately 20% being singletons. The input for sequencing was PBMCs from the stem cell graft donor, taken from the stem cell graft. Source of these receptors: a human donor who donated a stem cell graft to a child with acute myeloid leukemia. The conserved cysteine and the conserved F or W are not part of the CDR3 here.

CDR3 protein	V gene
ASSWTIHEQY	TRBV12-3/TRBV12-4
ASSLRAGGAYEQY	TRBV5-1
ATSSRSGSEQF	TRBV15
SVRGTRTGSSYEQY	TRBV29-1
ASSQTGTGGPTDTQY	TRBV3-1
ASSLGTGFFPDTQY	TRBV7-3
ATSDHRAANEQF	TRBV24-1
ASSPGTGYQPQH	TRBV27
ATSPSGSYEQY	TRBV24-1
AISEWGLDNTGELF	TRBV10-3
ASSDRGSNHPQH	TRBV5-6
ASSLDSYNSPLH	TRBV7-8
ASSEGDYYNEQF	TRBV5-6
ASTHRGLEDEQF	TRBV5-1
ATSDPNSDRGIYNEQF	TRBV24-1
ATSRVAGLGDTQY	TRBV15
ATSDLGQGNNEQF	TRBV24-1
ASSVVGDYNEQF	TRBV9
ASSLLARYEQY	TRBV7-2
ASSQEWPRTYEQY	TRBV3-1
SVSTGGVGTEAF	TRBV29-1
ASSLTSGINNEQF	TRBV5-1
SVDGSGTEAF	TRBV29-1
ASSLAWGNEQY	TRBV7-9
ATSDPTGVGEQF	TRBV24-1
ASSEGQAKTQY	TRBV14
ASRLGAGSSYEQY	TRBV28
ASSEARASGANVLT	TRBV2
SATEDTETQY	TRBV20-1
SVALQGSYNEQF	TRBV29-1
ASSQRGLPQTGELF	TRBV4-3
ASSLGAVQETQY	TRBV5-1
ASSSIRSGANVLT	TRBV6-2/TRBV6-3
AISESKRGTSYEQY	TRBV10-3
SVEGLAGVLYEQY	TRBV29-1
ASSGPGLADYNEQF	TRBV10-1
ASSVDGPAYEQY	TRBV9
ASSLKGGDDQPQH	TRBV12-3/TRBV12-4
ASSLLGGESQY	TRBV7-9
ASNRQIQGIHGYT	TRBV2
SASQGQESTDTQY	TRBV20-1
ASAPRNTGELF	TRBV12-3/TRBV12-4